This is a list of T cell receptor beta chains from one sample in a study of neurological immune-mediated disorders. TCRdb fed the 5' RACE reads into MiXCR, producing one record per CDR3 protein. The sample has over 50,000 distinct CDR3 sequences, roughly 5.6% seen once; the top ten hold 5.6%. The sample was PBMCs. These receptors were obtained from a human donor with multiple sclerosis. The donor label of this sample is uncertain. The CDR3 runs from the conserved cysteine through the conserved F or W. A D gene is named only where the DNA matches it firmly. Only some rows state a clone size, as once, few, many or a class for expanded clones.

d_gene,v_gene,abundance,j_gene,CDR3nt,CDR3aa
TRBD1,TRBV11-2,many,TRBJ1-4,TGTGCCAGCAGCCCCCGACAGGGAAATGAAAAACTGTTTTTT,CASSPRQGNEKLFF
.,TRBV4-1,many,TRBJ1-1,TGCGCCAGCAGCCAATTGGCCGGACCCTCCGACACTGAAGCTTTCTTT,CASSQLAGPSDTEAFF
.,TRBV7-3,many,TRBJ2-3,TGTGCCAGCAGCTCCACTAGCACAGGGGTGCATACGCAGTATTTT,CASSSTSTGVHTQYF
TRBD2,TRBV3-1,many,TRBJ2-1,TGTGCCAGCAGCCTTCTCCGGGGGGGGGCCTACAATGAGCAGTTCTTC,CASSLLRGGAYNEQFF
.,TRBV5-1,many,TRBJ2-2,TGCGCCAGCAGCTTGGATCCCTCGGGTTACACCGGGGAGCTGTTTTTT,CASSLDPSGYTGELFF
TRBD1,TRBV12-3/TRBV12-4,many,TRBJ2-1,TGTGCCAGCAGCCGTCGGACAGGGGGTTACAATGAGCAGTTCTTC,CASSRRTGGYNEQFF
TRBD2,TRBV20-1,.,TRBJ2-3,TGCAGTGCGCCACTAGCGGGGGGACTAACCTTTACAGATACGCAGTATTTT,CSAPLAGGLTFTDTQYF
TRBD2,TRBV9,many,TRBJ2-1,TGTGCCAGCAGCGTAGACGCGGGGGGCCACAATGAGCAGTTCTTC,CASSVDAGGHNEQFF
.,TRBV7-9,many,TRBJ1-4,TGTGCCAGCAGCCCAGGGGCCACTTTAGCAACTAATGAAAAACTGTTTTTT,CASSPGATLATNEKLFF
.,TRBV20-1,many,TRBJ1-1,TGCAGTGCTAGGTCGGGGGTAGACACTGAAGCTTTCTTT,CSARSGVDTEAFF
TRBD2,TRBV5-1,many,TRBJ2-7,TGCGCCAGCAGCTTGGCCGGTCTAGCGGGGGCTGAAGAGCAGTACTTC,CASSLAGLAGAEEQYF
.,TRBV7-2,many,TRBJ2-2,TGTGCCAGCAGCTCTCGACAGAAAACCGGGGAGCTGTTTTTT,CASSSRQKTGELFF
.,TRBV5-1,many,TRBJ2-1,TGCGCCAGCGGAGGGGGTTCTTCCTACAATGAGCAGTTCTTC,CASGGGSSYNEQFF
.,TRBV5-1,many,TRBJ2-1,TGCGCCAGCAGCTACGGAGGGATAGCGTTCCGCAATGAGCAGTTCTTC,CASSYGGIAFRNEQFF
TRBD1,TRBV4-1,many,TRBJ2-2,TGCGCCAGCAGCCAAGATTCCGGACAGGGTAACACCGGGGAGCTGTTTTTT,CASSQDSGQGNTGELFF
TRBD2,TRBV20-1,many,TRBJ2-5,TGCAGTGCTAGCGGTAGCGGGGGGGATGGGGATACCCAGTACTTC,CSASGSGGDGDTQYF
.,TRBV4-1,many,TRBJ2-7,TGCGCCAGCAGCCAAGATTTGGGGGAGTCATACGAGCAGTACTTC,CASSQDLGESYEQYF
.,TRBV10-3,many,TRBJ2-1,TGTGCCATCAGTGTGTCCATCTCCTACAATGAGCAGTTCTTC,CAISVSISYNEQFF
.,TRBV20-1,many,TRBJ1-2,TGCAGTGCTAACAGGGATAGAAACTATGGCTACACCTTC,CSANRDRNYGYTF
TRBD1,TRBV4-1,many,TRBJ1-4,TGCGCCAGCAGCTGGACAGGAGCCCATCGAGAAAAACTGTTTTTT,CASSWTGAHREKLFF
.,TRBV20-1,many,TRBJ2-3,TGCAGTGCCCGAGAGTACGGGGGTAGCACAGATACGCAGTATTTT,CSAREYGGSTDTQYF
.,TRBV29-1,many,TRBJ2-7,TGCAGCGTTGAAACTGGGGTCTACGAGCAGTACTTC,CSVETGVYEQYF
TRBD1,TRBV6-5,many,TRBJ1-5,TGTGCCAGCAGCGTACAGGGGGCGGGTAATCAGCCCCAGCATTTT,CASSVQGAGNQPQHF
.,TRBV12-3/TRBV12-4,many,TRBJ1-1,TGTGCCAGCAGTTTTTCAGGGAAGACTGAAGCTTTCTTT,CASSFSGKTEAFF
.,TRBV5-1,many,TRBJ2-5,TGCGCCAGCAGAGAGACAGGCCAAGAGACCCAGTACTTC,CASRETGQETQYF
TRBD2,TRBV12-3/TRBV12-4,many,TRBJ2-3,TGTGCCATCCGCGGGGGCGGGGGGGCCACAGATACGCAGTATTTT,CAIRGGGGATDTQYF
.,TRBV15,few,TRBJ2-5,TGTGCCACCAGCAGAGCCGCCCCACTTGGCGGAACAACAGGAGAGACCCAGTACTTC,CATSRAAPLGGTTGETQYF
.,TRBV7-8,many,TRBJ1-1,TGTGCCAGCAGCTTTTCGGGCAGGAACACTGAAGCTTTCTTT,CASSFSGRNTEAFF
TRBD1,TRBV10-3,.,TRBJ1-3,TGTGCCATCAGTGGTGGACAGGGGGCTACTGGAAACACCATATATTTT,CAISGGQGATGNTIYF
TRBD1,TRBV4-1,many,TRBJ2-1,TGCGCCAGCAGCCACCGATACTCACAGGGGTTAATATACAATGAGCAGTTCTTC,CASSHRYSQGLIYNEQFF
.,TRBV20-1,many,TRBJ2-4,TGCAGTGCTAGGCTAGGGGGAGGAAACATTCAGTACTTC,CSARLGGGNIQYF
TRBD1,TRBV5-1,many,TRBJ1-2,TGCGCCAGCAACTCCCGCCCCGGGACAGGATTCTATGGCTACACCTTC,CASNSRPGTGFYGYTF
.,TRBV5-1,many,TRBJ2-2,TGCGCCAGCAGCTTGGTGGCCGGGTCGAACACCGGGGAGCTGTTTTTT,CASSLVAGSNTGELFF
.,TRBV20-1,many,TRBJ1-6,TGCAGTGCTAGAGATGTCGGTTGGACGGGGGCAGGTTCACCCCTCCACTTT,CSARDVGWTGAGSPLHF
.,TRBV6-5,many,TRBJ1-2,TGTGCCAGCAACCCTACAGGGTCCTATGGCTACACCTTC,CASNPTGSYGYTF
TRBD2,TRBV20-1,many,TRBJ2-1,TGCAGTGCCTCGGGGACTAGGGAATACAATGAGCAGTTCTTC,CSASGTREYNEQFF
.,TRBV4-1,many,TRBJ1-2,TGCGCCAGCAGCATTCGGCCCGGTGAGGGTCCCTACACCTTC,CASSIRPGEGPYTF
.,TRBV27,many,TRBJ2-3,TGTGCCAGCAGTAGCACAGTTGAAGATACGCAGTATTTT,CASSSTVEDTQYF
.,TRBV11-2,many,TRBJ1-3,TGTGCCAGCAGCTTAGGGGCCAGCGGAAACACCATATATTTT,CASSLGASGNTIYF
.,TRBV5-1,many,TRBJ2-7,TGCGCCAGCAGCTTGGTTGCGGGGGCGAACTACGAGCAGTACTTC,CASSLVAGANYEQYF
.,TRBV27,many,TRBJ2-7,TGTGCCAGCAAGGGGAACTCCTACGAGCAGTACTTC,CASKGNSYEQYF
TRBD1,TRBV12-3/TRBV12-4,many,TRBJ1-2,TGTGCCAGCAGCACCGGGACAGGGGGGTTAGGCTACACCTTC,CASSTGTGGLGYTF
.,TRBV14,many,TRBJ2-7,TGTGCCAGCAGCCAATATCAGGGGCACTCCTACGAGCAGTACTTC,CASSQYQGHSYEQYF
.,TRBV7-9,many,TRBJ1-2,TGTGCCAGCAGCAAAGGGAGGGATGGCTACACCTTC,CASSKGRDGYTF
.,TRBV6-5,many,TRBJ1-2,TGTGCCAGCAGTTACGGCCCAGGGATAAGCTATGGCTACACCTTC,CASSYGPGISYGYTF
.,TRBV5-1,few,TRBJ1-5,TGCGCCAGCAGCTTGCTGGGGGGCATCAATCAGCCCCAGCATTTT,CASSLLGGINQPQHF